This is a list of T cell receptor beta chains from one sample in a study of PD-L1 blockade in urothelial cancer. Profiling relied on immunoSEQ multiplex PCR, and the TCRdb table lists in-frame clones only, not all of them. Seen here are 30,000 to 40,000 clones, around 88% observed once, and the top ten hold around 17%. This specimen consisted of PBMCs, obtained around atezolizumab (anti-PD-L1) treatment. Receptors were obtained from a man aged 55 to 70 with urothelial cancer. Each CDR3 is given with its conserved first and last residue. D genes are given only for firm matches. Not all rows give a size; the values are once, few, many and, for expanded clones, a class.

>TRBJ1-5|.|TRBV10-3|.
TGTGCCATCAGTGGAGGGTTTTTGGATCAGCCCCAGCATTTT
CAISGGFLDQPQHF
>TRBJ2-5|.|TRBV5-6|TRBD1
TGTGCCAGCAGCTGGGGACAGGGGTTCGAAGGAGAGACCCAGTACTTC
CASSWGQGFEGETQYF
>TRBJ2-1|.|TRBV29-1|.
TGCAGCGTCGGTCTAGCATATGAGCAGTTCTTC
CSVGLAYEQFF
>TRBJ2-7|.|TRBV5-1|.
TGCGCCAGCAGCTCGGCAGGGGGGTGGGAGCAGTACTTC
CASSSAGGWEQYF
>TRBJ2-2|.|TRBV7-7|.
TGTGCTAGCAGCTTAGCGACGGGTGTAGCCGGGGAGCTGTTTTTT
CASSLATGVAGELFF
>TRBJ1-2|.|TRBV5-1|.
TGCGCCAGCAGCCTCGAGGGATTAAGGTATGATGGCTACACCTTC
CASSLEGLRYDGYTF
>TRBJ2-1|few|TRBV20-1|.
TGCAGTGCACCGGGGGTAGGTGAGCAGTTCTTC
CSAPGVGEQFF
>TRBJ2-3|.|TRBV4-2|.
TGTGCCAGCAGCCAAGAACGAGGGGGGGTTGGCACAGATACGCAGTATTTT
CASSQERGGVGTDTQYF
>TRBJ1-5|once|TRBV5-1|TRBD1
TGCGCCAGCAGCTTGGGGGACAGGCATGATCAGCCCCAGCATTTT
CASSLGDRHDQPQHF
>TRBJ1-1|.|TRBV5-6|.
TGTGCCAGCAGCTTGGTGGGGCACTTGAACACTGAAGCTTTCTTT
CASSLVGHLNTEAFF
>TRBJ1-2|.|TRBV27|.
TGTGCCAGCAGTTTGAGAGGTCAGACTAACTATGGCTACACCTTC
CASSLRGQTNYGYTF
>TRBJ2-7|.|TRBV5-1|TRBD2
TGCGCCAGCAGCCTGGTGGGGGGGAGCTCCTACGAGCAGTACTTC
CASSLVGGSSYEQYF
>TRBJ2-6|.|TRBV10-1|.
TGCGCCAGCCTTCCTAATATCTCTGGGGCCAACGTCCTGACTTTC
CASLPNISGANVLTF
>TRBJ1-1|.|TRBV5-1|.
TGCGCCAGCAAGGGGGACGGTGAAGCTTTCTTT
CASKGDGEAFF
>TRBJ2-1|.|TRBV2|TRBD2
TGTGCCAGCAGTGTTGGACTAGCGGGCCGCTATGAGCAGTTCTTC
CASSVGLAGRYEQFF
>TRBJ1-1|.|TRBV5-6|.
TGTGCCAGCAGCTTAGGGAGAGACACTGAAGCTTTCTTT
CASSLGRDTEAFF
>TRBJ2-7|.|TRBV21-1|.
TGTGCCAGCAGCAAAGGTACGAGGGGGGACAGATATCCTAGCGGGAGCGGCGAGCAGTACTTC
CASSKGTRGDRYPSGSGEQYF
>TRBJ2-7|.|TRBV6-1|.
TGTGCCACCAGGACGGGCTCCTACGAGCAGTACTTC
CATRTGSYEQYF
>TRBJ2-3|.|TRBV5-8|.
TGTGCCAGCAGCTTGGACAGGGGCACAGATACGCAGTATTTT
CASSLDRGTDTQYF
>TRBJ2-3|.|TRBV5-1|TRBD2
TGCGCCAGCAGCTTGGGTAGGACTAGTATGTCAGATACGCAGTATTTT
CASSLGRTSMSDTQYF
>TRBJ2-3|.|TRBV4-3|.
TGCGCCAGCAGCACCGGGGGCACAGATACGCAGTATTTT
CASSTGGTDTQYF
>TRBJ2-7|.|TRBV19|TRBD2
TGTGCCAGTAGTACGAGCGGGAGTCTCTCCTACGAGCAGTACTTC
CASSTSGSLSYEQYF
>TRBJ2-7|.|TRBV30|TRBD1
TGTGCCTGGAGCGAACAGGGGAACGAGCAGTACTTC
CAWSEQGNEQYF
>TRBJ1-5|.|TRBV5-5|.
TGTGCCAGCAGCCGAGCGGCGGATTATAGCAATCAGCCCCAGCATTTT
CASSRAADYSNQPQHF
>TRBJ2-4|.|TRBV5-6|TRBD1
TGTGCCAGTTCCGACTTGGGGAGAACAGGGGATCAGGACATTCAGTACTTC
CASSDLGRTGDQDIQYF
>TRBJ2-1|once|TRBV7-8|.
TGTGCCAGCAGCGGGGGGAGGGGGTATGAGCAGTTCTTC
CASSGGRGYEQFF
>TRBJ2-5|few|TRBV6-1|.
TGTGCCAGCAGTGCAGGGGAGACCCAGTACTTC
CASSAGETQYF
>TRBJ1-1|once|TRBV11-2|.
TGTGCCAGCAGCTTAGTTCCCCCAGGAATGAACACTGAAGCTTTCTTT
CASSLVPPGMNTEAFF
>TRBJ1-2|.|TRBV5-1|TRBD1
TGCGCCAGCAGCTCCCATGGCGGGGACAGGTCGCTTTATGGCTACACCTTC
CASSSHGGDRSLYGYTF
>TRBJ2-7|few|TRBV5-1|TRBD1
TGCGCCAGCAGCGCCCCGGACAGGGGGAGCTCCTACGAGCAGTACTTC
CASSAPDRGSSYEQYF
>TRBJ1-1|few|TRBV11-2|TRBD1
TGTGCCAGCAGCTTAGGGGACAGACGGAACACTGAAGCTTTCTTT
CASSLGDRRNTEAFF